What follows describes a single T cell receptor beta chain. Collection occurred without any documented infections or immune events in donors. These data come from a study of identifying expanded T cells in peripheral blood. Clones were read by immunoSEQ multiplex PCR, and TCRdb kept only the in-frame ones, dropping some. The sample records tens of thousands of clones, around four fifths being singletons. This CDR3 has 15 amino acids. J gave up 6 bases and V 4 bases, and 11 bases lay outside the gene matches. Germline V gene data show CDR1 as SGHRS and CDR2 as YFSETQ. The J gene is TRBJ2-7, the V gene TRBV5-1, with 9 positions matching TRBD1. Sequences were obtained from blood. The sequence was collected from a person aged 18 to 70 in good health. The CDR3 sequence: CASSGTGTGPSEQYF. CDR3 DNA: TGCGCCAGCAGCGGCACCGGGACAGGGCCCAGCGAGCAGTACTTC.